Listed below are T cell receptor beta chains from one sample, sequenced in a study of CD8 T cells in Susac syndrome. From the immunoSEQ multiplex PCR reads, TCRdb called clonotypes with MiXCR, one entry per CDR3 protein. The table has about 100,000 distinct CDR3 sequences, 90% to 95% seen once; the top ten hold roughly 0.3%. Sequenced sample: CD8+ T cells from PBMCs. These receptors all stem from a human donor in good health. The CDR3 runs from the conserved cysteine through the conserved F or W. D genes are given only for firm matches. Part of the rows lack a size; the others show once, few, many or a class for expanded clones.

v_call	d_call	clone_size	j_call	cdr3_nt	cdr3_aa
TRBV29-1	.	.	TRBJ2-7	TGCAGCGTTTTAGGGGAAACTAACGAGCAGTACTTC	CSVLGETNEQYF
TRBV11-2	.	once	TRBJ2-1	TGTGCCAGCAGCCCGCGCCCACAGGGCTACAATGAGCAGTTCTTC	CASSPRPQGYNEQFF
TRBV6-1	.	.	TRBJ2-3	TGTGCCAGCAGTGAAAGGGCGGAGGCTGGGCAAGATACGCAGTATTTT	CASSERAEAGQDTQYF
TRBV27	.	.	TRBJ1-2	TGTGCCAGCAGTGTTGGCTACACCTTC	CASSVGYTF
TRBV2	.	.	TRBJ1-2	TGTGCCGCCCTGACGGGAGCCTATGGCTACACCTTC	CAALTGAYGYTF
TRBV6-5	.	.	TRBJ1-1	TGTGCCAGCAGTTACTCAACGGATTTGGAGACAGGTAACACTGAAGCTTTCTTT	CASSYSTDLETGNTEAFF
TRBV5-6	.	.	TRBJ2-7	TGTGCCAGCAGCCTGGTGGGGGTCGAGCAGTACTTC	CASSLVGVEQYF
TRBV5-1	TRBD1	.	TRBJ1-1	TGCGCCAGCAGCTGGGGACAGGGGGAAACTGAAGCTTTCTTT	CASSWGQGETEAFF
TRBV3-1	.	.	TRBJ1-1	TGTGCCAGCAGCCAAGATTTTGCAGTCATGAACACTGAAGCTTTCTTT	CASSQDFAVMNTEAFF
TRBV27	TRBD1	.	TRBJ1-1	TGTGCCAGCAGCCTACAGGGGGCTTACACTGAAGCTTTCTTT	CASSLQGAYTEAFF
TRBV29-1	.	.	TRBJ2-3	TGCAGCGGGGTAGGCACAGATACGCAGTATTTT	CSGVGTDTQYF
TRBV4-2	.	.	TRBJ1-1	TGTGCCAGCAGCCGGACAACAGAGAACACTGAAGCTTTCTTT	CASSRTTENTEAFF
TRBV2	TRBD1	few	TRBJ1-5	TGTGCCAGCAGTGAAGTAGGGGGCGTAGGACAGCCCCAGCATTTT	CASSEVGGVGQPQHF
TRBV6-2/TRBV6-3	TRBD2	once	TRBJ2-5	TGTGCCAGCAGTTACGTGGGACTACAAGAGACCCAGTACTTC	CASSYVGLQETQYF
TRBV10-1	TRBD1	.	TRBJ1-1	TGCGCCACTTACAGGGGAAGGGAGGCTGAAGCTTTCTTT	CATYRGREAEAFF
TRBV18	.	.	TRBJ2-7	TGTGCCAGCTCACCGGGGGCCACAGGAACCTACGAGCAGTACTTC	CASSPGATGTYEQYF
TRBV7-9	.	.	TRBJ2-6	TGTGCCGGCCTCGGGCCTGGGGCCAACGTCCTGACTTTC	CAGLGPGANVLTF
TRBV20-1	.	.	TRBJ2-5	TGCAGTGCTAAGGATGGCGATTTGATAGAAGAGACCCAGTACTTC	CSAKDGDLIEETQYF
TRBV7-6	TRBD2	.	TRBJ2-1	TGTGCCAGCAGCTTACGGGACGGGGGGGGCTCCTACAATGAGCAGTTCTTC	CASSLRDGGGSYNEQFF
TRBV5-6	.	.	TRBJ2-2	TGTGCCAGCAGCCAGGGACACCCCGGGGAGCTGTTTTTT	CASSQGHPGELFF
TRBV19	TRBD1	.	TRBJ1-5	TGTGCCAGTTCGGGACAGGGACCGATTCAGCCCCAGCATTTT	CASSGQGPIQPQHF
TRBV27	.	.	TRBJ1-4	TGTGCCAGCAGTCCCTTGGGGTCACTCAGGGAAAAACTGTTTTTT	CASSPLGSLREKLFF
TRBV10-3	.	.	TRBJ2-2	TGTGCCATCAGTGAGTCCGGGCCTAACGGGGAGCTGTTTTTT	CAISESGPNGELFF
TRBV29-1	.	.	TRBJ1-2	TGCAGCGTTGAAGATAGTGGGAACTATGGCTACACCTTC	CSVEDSGNYGYTF
TRBV20-1	.	.	TRBJ1-5	TGCAGTGGCGGGACTGATAGCAATCAGCCCCAGCATTTT	CSGGTDSNQPQHF
TRBV6-6	.	.	TRBJ2-7	TGTGCCAGCAGTTACTCTTCGGCGTTCGAGCAGTACTTC	CASSYSSAFEQYF
TRBV2	.	.	TRBJ1-5	TGTGCCAGCAGTGAATCCCCGGGCCAGCCCCAGCATTTT	CASSESPGQPQHF
TRBV29-1	TRBD2	.	TRBJ2-3	TGCAGCGTGAGGGAGGGTGGCACAGATACGCAGTATTTT	CSVREGGTDTQYF
TRBV28	TRBD1	once	TRBJ1-5	TGTGCCAGCAGTTTACGACAGGGGGGTAATCAGCCCCAGCATTTT	CASSLRQGGNQPQHF
TRBV18	TRBD2	.	TRBJ2-7	TGTGCCAGCTCACTGGGAGCGCGGGGGTCTTTCTACGAGCAGTACTTC	CASSLGARGSFYEQYF
TRBV6-2/TRBV6-3	.	.	TRBJ2-3	TGTGCCAGCAGTGCGTTTTCTAGCACAGATACGCAGTATTTT	CASSAFSSTDTQYF
TRBV13	.	.	TRBJ2-7	TGTGCCAGCAGCTTAGGCCCAGGGGACGAGCAGTACTTC	CASSLGPGDEQYF
TRBV19	TRBD1	.	TRBJ1-2	TGTGCCAGTAGTATAGAGGCAGGGGGCGGTGACTATGGCTACACCTTC	CASSIEAGGGDYGYTF
TRBV9	TRBD2	.	TRBJ2-5	TGTGCCAGCAGCGTAGACGGTAGCGGGGGGCAGGAGACCCAGTACTTC	CASSVDGSGGQETQYF
TRBV7-9	.	.	TRBJ2-6	TGTGCCAGCAGCTCCAGGGCAGACTCTGGGGCCAACGTCCTGACTTTC	CASSSRADSGANVLTF
TRBV13	.	.	TRBJ1-4	TGTGCCAGCAGCTCTCGGTCTTTTACCGACAAACTGTTTTTT	CASSSRSFTDKLFF
TRBV3-1	.	.	TRBJ2-2	TGTGCCAGCAGCCATCTAGAGTCTGCCGGGGAGCTGTTTTTT	CASSHLESAGELFF
TRBV23-1	.	once	TRBJ2-1	TGCGCCAGCAGTCAAGGGGGGCCGTACAATGAGCAGTTCTTC	CASSQGGPYNEQFF
TRBV20-1	TRBD2	once	TRBJ2-7	TGCAGTGCTAGAGATCCAGCGGGGCCGTCCTACGAGCAGTACTTC	CSARDPAGPSYEQYF
TRBV6-2/TRBV6-3	.	.	TRBJ2-3	TGTGCCAGCAGTTACTCGCGGGATACGCAGTATTTT	CASSYSRDTQYF
TRBV9	.	.	TRBJ2-3	TGTGCCAGCAGCGCCGAGATATCGCGGGGGCCCCTGAGTACGCAGTATTTT	CASSAEISRGPLSTQYF
TRBV12-3/TRBV12-4	.	.	TRBJ1-5	TGTGCCAGCAGTTTGGGAGTCGATCCCCAGCCCCAGCATTTT	CASSLGVDPQPQHF
TRBV27	.	.	TRBJ2-5	TGTGCCAGCAGTTCAGGCCTCCACCCCGCGAAGACCCAGTACTTC	CASSSGLHPAKTQYF
TRBV6-1	TRBD1	.	TRBJ2-7	TGTGCCAGCAGTGATGCAGGGGGTGCCTCCGAGCAGTACTTC	CASSDAGGASEQYF
TRBV5-8	.	.	TRBJ1-1	TGTGCCAGGCGAGGGAGCCCCACCGAAGCTTTCTTT	CARRGSPTEAFF
TRBV7-9	TRBD1	.	TRBJ2-7	TGTGCCAGTTCCGGGACAGGGGGAGAGCAGTACTTC	CASSGTGGEQYF